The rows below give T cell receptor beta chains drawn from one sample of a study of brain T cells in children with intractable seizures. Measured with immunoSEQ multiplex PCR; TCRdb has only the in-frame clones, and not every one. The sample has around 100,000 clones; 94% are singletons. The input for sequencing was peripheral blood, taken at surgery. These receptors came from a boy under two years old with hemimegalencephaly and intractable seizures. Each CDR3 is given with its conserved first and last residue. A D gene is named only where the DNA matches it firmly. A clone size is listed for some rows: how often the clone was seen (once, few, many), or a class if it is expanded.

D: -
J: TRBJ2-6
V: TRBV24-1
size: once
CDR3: CATSDPSGSGANVLTF
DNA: TGTGCCACCAGTGACCCCTCAGGGTCTGGGGCCAACGTCCTGACTTTC

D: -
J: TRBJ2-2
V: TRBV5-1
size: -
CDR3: CASSPWTVTNTGELFF
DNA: TGCGCCAGCAGCCCCTGGACAGTTACGAACACCGGGGAGCTGTTTTTT

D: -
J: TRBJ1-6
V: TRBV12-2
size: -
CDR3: CASRLARNSPLHF
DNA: TGTGCAAGTCGCTTAGCGAGGAATTCACCCCTCCACTTT

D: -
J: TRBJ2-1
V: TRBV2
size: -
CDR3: CASSEIGGLPYNEQFF
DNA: TGTGCCAGCAGTGAGATCGGGGGCTTGCCCTACAATGAGCAGTTCTTC

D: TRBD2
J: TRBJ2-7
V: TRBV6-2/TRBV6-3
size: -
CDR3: CASSWTSGLLSEQYF
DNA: TGTGCCAGCAGTTGGACTAGCGGGCTGTTGAGTGAGCAGTACTTC

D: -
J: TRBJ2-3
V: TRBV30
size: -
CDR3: CAWSARRASTDTQYF
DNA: TGTGCCTGGAGTGCTCGGAGGGCTAGCACAGATACGCAGTATTTT

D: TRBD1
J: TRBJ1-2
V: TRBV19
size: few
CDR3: CASSPGQGWNGYTF
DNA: TGTGCCAGTAGTCCGGGACAGGGATGGAATGGCTACACCTTC

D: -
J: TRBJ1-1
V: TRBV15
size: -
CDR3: CATSEFVGGRRANTEAFF
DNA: TGTGCCACCAGCGAATTTGTAGGGGGGCGAAGGGCGAACACTGAAGCTTTCTTT

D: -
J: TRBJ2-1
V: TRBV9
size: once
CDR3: CASSGGPPGYNEQFF
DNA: TGTGCCAGCAGCGGGGGACCACCGGGATACAATGAGCAGTTCTTC

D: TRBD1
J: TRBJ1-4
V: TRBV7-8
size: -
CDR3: CASSLGVAGGEKLFF
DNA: TGTGCCAGCAGCTTAGGGGTTGCAGGGGGTGAAAAACTGTTTTTT

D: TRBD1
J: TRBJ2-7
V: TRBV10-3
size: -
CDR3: CAISEGGRGYEQYF
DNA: TGTGCCATCAGTGAGGGGGGCAGGGGGTACGAGCAGTACTTC

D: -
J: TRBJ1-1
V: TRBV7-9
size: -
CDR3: CASSLVAGAGEAFF
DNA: TGTGCCAGCAGCCTTGTAGCGGGAGCAGGTGAAGCTTTCTTT

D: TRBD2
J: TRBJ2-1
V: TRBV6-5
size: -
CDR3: CASTPSGSSYNEQFF
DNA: TGTGCCAGCACCCCCAGCGGGAGCTCCTACAATGAGCAGTTCTTC

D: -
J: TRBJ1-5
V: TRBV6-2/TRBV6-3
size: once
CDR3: CASSPRNNQPQHF
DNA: TGTGCCAGCAGCCCAAGGAACAATCAGCCCCAGCATTTT

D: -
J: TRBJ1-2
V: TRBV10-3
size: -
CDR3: CAISESGVTNYGYTF
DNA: TGTGCCATCAGTGAGTCCGGGGTCACTAACTATGGCTACACCTTC

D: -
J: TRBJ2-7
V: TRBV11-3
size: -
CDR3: CANPPGEQYF
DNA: TGTGCCAACCCGCCGGGGGAGCAGTACTTC

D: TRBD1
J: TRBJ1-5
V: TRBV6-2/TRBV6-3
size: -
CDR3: CASSPRPGGSRDNQPQHF
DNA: TGTGCCAGCAGTCCAAGACCAGGGGGGAGTAGGGACAATCAGCCCCAGCATTTT

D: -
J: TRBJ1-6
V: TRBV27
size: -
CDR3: CASSLTGTSPLHF
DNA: TGTGCCAGCAGTTTAACAGGGACCTCACCCCTCCACTTT

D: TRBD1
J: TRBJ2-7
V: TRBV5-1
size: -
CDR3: CASSLEVYPAGGADRRARYEQYF
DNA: TGCGCCAGCAGCTTGGAGGTATACCCCGCAGGGGGCGCCGACCGAAGGGCACGCTACGAGCAGTACTTC

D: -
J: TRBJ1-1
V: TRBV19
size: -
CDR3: CASSIGSEAFF
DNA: TGTGCCAGTAGTATCGGGTCGGAAGCTTTCTTT

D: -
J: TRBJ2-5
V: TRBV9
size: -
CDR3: CASSVGGVGETQYF
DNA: TGTGCCAGCAGCGTAGGGGGAGTAGGGGAGACCCAGTACTTC

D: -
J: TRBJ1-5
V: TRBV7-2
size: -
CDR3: CASSLVGGRLISNQPQHF
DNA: TGTGCCAGCAGCTTAGTGGGGGGGCGGCTGATTAGCAATCAGCCCCAGCATTTT

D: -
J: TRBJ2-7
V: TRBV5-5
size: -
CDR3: CASSSGWGRSYEQYF
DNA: TGTGCCAGCAGCTCAGGATGGGGCAGAAGCTACGAGCAGTACTTC

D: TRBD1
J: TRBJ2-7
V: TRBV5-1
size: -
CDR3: CASSWPDRDGREQYF
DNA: TGCGCCAGCAGCTGGCCGGACAGGGACGGGCGCGAGCAGTACTTC

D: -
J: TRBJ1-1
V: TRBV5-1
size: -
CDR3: CASSSQNTEAFF
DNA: TGCGCCAGCAGCTCCCAGAACACTGAAGCTTTCTTT

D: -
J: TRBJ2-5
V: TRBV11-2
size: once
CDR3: CASSLEETQYF
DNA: TGTGCCAGCAGCTTAGAAGAGACCCAGTACTTC

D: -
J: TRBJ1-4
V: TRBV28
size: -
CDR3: CAIGGGINEKLFF
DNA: TGTGCCATCGGAGGGGGAATTAATGAAAAACTGTTTTTT

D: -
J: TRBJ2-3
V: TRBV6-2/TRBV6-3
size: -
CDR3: CASSSRVSTDTQYF
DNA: TGTGCCAGCAGTTCCCGAGTTAGCACAGATACGCAGTATTTT

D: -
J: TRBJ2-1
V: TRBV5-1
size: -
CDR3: CASSPGLHTYNEQFF
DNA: TGCGCCAGCAGCCCTGGACTTCACACCTACAATGAGCAGTTCTTC

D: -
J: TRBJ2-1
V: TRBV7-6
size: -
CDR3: CASSSGWGAYNEQFF
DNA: TGTGCCAGCAGCTCCGGTTGGGGGGCTTACAATGAGCAGTTCTTC

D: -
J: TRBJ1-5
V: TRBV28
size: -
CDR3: CASSPPLTDKEGNQPQHF
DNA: TGTGCCAGCAGTCCCCCACTGACAGATAAGGAAGGCAATCAGCCCCAGCATTTT